The subject of this entry is one T cell receptor (beta chain). What it recognizes is unknown. Autoimmune disease history or systemic immunosuppression disqualified patients. Between the trimmed V and J ends, which lost 3 bases and 0 bases, there was a span of 6 bases. Germline-derived CDR1 and CDR2 are MDHEN and SYDVKM. This CDR3 is built from 14 residues. The data were obtained in a study of OX40 agonist ivuxolimab in advanced cancers. Clones were sequenced by immunoSEQ multiplex PCR, and TCRdb holds only the in-frame ones, with some missing. The repertoire holds fewer than 55,000 clones, around 87% seen once, with over 1.5% in the top ten. Study-wide findings and caveats: More expanded clones were seen, on average, in CD8+ T cells than in CD4+. The investigators did not determine what antigen specificity the expanded peripheral T cells had.

The chain combines TRBV28 with TRBJ1-5, with no clear D. This TCR came from an adult with an advanced solid tumor such as melanoma, head and neck, liver or kidney cancer. The material was CD4+ or CD8+ T cells sorted from blood, obtained in a trial of the OX40 agonist ivuxolimab. The chain's CDR3 is CASSFQISNQPQHF. Here the CDR3 DNA reads TGTGCCAGCAGTTTCCAGATTAGCAATCAGCCCCAGCATTTT.